This T cell receptor (beta chain) originates from a study of T cell changes during pregnancy in multiple sclerosis (dated by TCRdb to the late 2010s). Some background on the complete study: In women with multiple sclerosis, the researchers looked at how the T cell repertoire shifted as pregnancy progressed.

Library method: the immunoSEQ multiplex PCR assay. The source is immuneACCESS, and TCRdb retained only in-frame sequences with V and J called. Part of the clones is not carried over; for the studies checked, unresolved V genes explain less than half of this, and the remainder is unexplained. Across this sample there are about 30,000 clones, with about 88% seen only once. In total, the top ten clones hold 6.9% of the sample. The CDR3, cysteine through phenylalanine, is 12 amino acids long. The sequence is cut down to CDR3 DNA, 36 bases in frame from base 1. The germline V gene (reference sequence) gives CDR1 as GTSNPN and CDR2 as SVGIG. Regarding this clone: The clone's antigen remains unknown. Base qualities are not at hand, and no much larger clone is one base apart.

The starting material was CD8+ T cells from peripheral blood mononuclear cells, obtained in the second trimester of pregnancy. The sequence is built from TRBV30 and TRBJ2-2; TRBD1 aligns with 10 central bases. This clonotype was sampled from a female donor with multiple sclerosis, enrolled in a pregnancy study. The CDR3 has the sequence CGGTGDTGELFF. The base sequence is TGTGGAGGGACAGGGGACACCGGGGAGCTGTTTTTT.